This TCR beta chain was recovered during a study of T cells in Graves' hyperthyroidism and ophthalmopathy. Using 9.5 to 10 ml of fresh peripheral blood, PBMCs were prepared. This CDR3 is 16 amino acids long. Germline V lookup: CDR1 SGHNT, CDR2 YENEEA. Trimming stripped 5 bases from V and 5 bases from J, with 21 bases between. The source material, RNA transcripts, was used to amplify TCR beta CDR3 regions. The study used the HTBI primer set for a first-round RT-PCR of the TCR CDR3. TCRdb redid the calling of the multiplex PCR reads with MiXCR, one entry per CDR3 protein. The repertoire holds some 620,000 distinct CDR3 sequences, with roughly 17% as singletons. Many counts were recorded for this clonotype.

The rearrangement uses TRBV11-3 and TRBJ2-5, with a possible D match to TRBD1 (6 bases). The source of this sequence is a woman aged 30 to 39 with Graves' hyperthyroidism. Specimen: blood. The CDR3 sequence: CASSPSQGRRMETQYF. For the CDR3, the DNA is TGTGCCAGCAGCCCATCTCAGGGGCGTCGAATGGAGACCCAGTACTTC.